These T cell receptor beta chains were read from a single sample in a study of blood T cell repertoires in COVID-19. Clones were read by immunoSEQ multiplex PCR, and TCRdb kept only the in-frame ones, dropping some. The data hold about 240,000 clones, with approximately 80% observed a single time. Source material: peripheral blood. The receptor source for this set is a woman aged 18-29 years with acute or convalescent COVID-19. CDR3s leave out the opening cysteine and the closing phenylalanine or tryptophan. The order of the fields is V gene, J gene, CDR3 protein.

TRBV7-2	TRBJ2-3	ASSLANLAGDTQY
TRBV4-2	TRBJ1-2	ASSQRTGEVPGYT
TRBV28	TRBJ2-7	ASSRSDDRGLYEQY
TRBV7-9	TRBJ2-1	ASSPRQSNEQF
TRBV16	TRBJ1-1	ASSQTGMNTEAF
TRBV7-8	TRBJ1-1	ASSLSHRGRRGNTEAF
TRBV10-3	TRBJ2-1	AISRAGVLNNEQF
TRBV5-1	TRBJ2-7	ASRQDSSYEQY
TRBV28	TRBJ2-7	ASSLGGGRAYEQY
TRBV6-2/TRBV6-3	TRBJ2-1	ASSPRGRVHPNNEQF
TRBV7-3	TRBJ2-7	ASSLRDSSYEQY
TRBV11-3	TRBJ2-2	ASSPGGGPAGELF
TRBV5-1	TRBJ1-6	ASSPGGSSSYNSPLH
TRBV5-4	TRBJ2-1	ASSFRPTSGSGDEQF
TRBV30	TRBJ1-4	AWSDQGAGNEKLF
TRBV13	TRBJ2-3	ASSPVLAGGPTDTQY
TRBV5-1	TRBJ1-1	ASSSGMNTEAF
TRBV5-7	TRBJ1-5	ASSLRGSNQPQH
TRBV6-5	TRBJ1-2	ASSYLQGGGGYGYT
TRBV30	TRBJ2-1	AWSVPAGLRDNEQF
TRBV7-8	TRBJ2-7	ASTRQQSYEQY
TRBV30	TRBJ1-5	AWSGAKGPDTYSNQPQH
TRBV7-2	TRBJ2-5	ASTPGQGRETQY
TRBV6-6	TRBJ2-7	ASRSGTSNSYEQY
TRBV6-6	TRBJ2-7	ASSYSLATFYEQY
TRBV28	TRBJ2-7	ASSFIPFGGSSYEQY
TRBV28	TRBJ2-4	ASSFPPSGTGGMRLAKNIQY
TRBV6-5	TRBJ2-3	ASRTSGREDTQY
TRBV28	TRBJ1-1	ASSLTGQLNTEAF
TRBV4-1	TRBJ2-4	ASSRELAGEYSVGKNIQY
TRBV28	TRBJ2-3	ASSLVRGAGGTDTQY
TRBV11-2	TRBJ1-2	ASSLGYESNYGYT
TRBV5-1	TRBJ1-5	ASSLGGQGISNQPQH
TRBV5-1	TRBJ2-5	ASSPGLAGQETQY
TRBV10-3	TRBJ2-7	AISEFPSGSNEQY
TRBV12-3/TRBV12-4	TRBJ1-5	ASSLGGQQPQH
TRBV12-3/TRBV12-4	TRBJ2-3	ASSSGSTQY
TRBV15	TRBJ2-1	ATSRGREVSYNEQF
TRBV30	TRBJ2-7	AWRGLAGGPYEQY
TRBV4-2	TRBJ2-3	ASSQDWGAGGPDTQY
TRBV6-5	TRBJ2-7	ASTLGTSPYEQY
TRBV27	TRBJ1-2	ASSRGQTSYGYT
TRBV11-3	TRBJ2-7	ASSNEEGREQY
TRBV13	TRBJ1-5	ASTQSGRDRGDGGSVQPQH
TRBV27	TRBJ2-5	ASSPSGRLETQY
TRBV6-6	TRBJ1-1	ASSDRGQGNTEAF